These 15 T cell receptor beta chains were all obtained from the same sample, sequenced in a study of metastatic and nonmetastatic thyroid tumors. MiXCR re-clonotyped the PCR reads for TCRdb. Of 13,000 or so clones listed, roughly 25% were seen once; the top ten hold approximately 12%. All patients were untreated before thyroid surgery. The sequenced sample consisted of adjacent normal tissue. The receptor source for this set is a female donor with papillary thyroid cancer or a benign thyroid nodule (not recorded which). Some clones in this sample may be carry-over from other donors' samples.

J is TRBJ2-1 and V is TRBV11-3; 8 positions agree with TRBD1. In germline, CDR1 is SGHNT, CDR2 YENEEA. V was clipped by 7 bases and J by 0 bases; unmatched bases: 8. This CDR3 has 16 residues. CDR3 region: CASTTTGDSSYNEQFF. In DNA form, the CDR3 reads TGTGCCAGCACTACGACAGGGGACAGCTCCTACAATGAGCAGTTCTTC.

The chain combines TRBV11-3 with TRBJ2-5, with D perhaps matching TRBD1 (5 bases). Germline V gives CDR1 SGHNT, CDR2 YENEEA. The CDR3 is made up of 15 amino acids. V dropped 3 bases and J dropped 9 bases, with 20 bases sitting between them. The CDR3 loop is CASSFQGASPRPQYF. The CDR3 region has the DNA TGTGCCAGCAGCTTCCAAGGGGCTTCTCCAAGGCCCCAGTACTTC. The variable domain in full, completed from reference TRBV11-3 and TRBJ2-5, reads EAGVVQSPRYKIIEKKQPVAFWCNPISGHNTLYWYLQNLGQGPELLIRYENEEAVDDSQLPKDRFSAERLKGVDSTLKIQPAELGDSAVYLCASSFQGASPRPQYFGPGTRLLVL.

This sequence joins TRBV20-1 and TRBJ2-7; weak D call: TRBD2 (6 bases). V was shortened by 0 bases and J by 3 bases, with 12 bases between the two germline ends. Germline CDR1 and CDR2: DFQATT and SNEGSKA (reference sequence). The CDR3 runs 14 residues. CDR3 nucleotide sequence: TGCAGTGCTAGAGATGCGGGAACACGCTACGAGCAGTACTTC. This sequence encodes CSARDAGTRYEQYF.

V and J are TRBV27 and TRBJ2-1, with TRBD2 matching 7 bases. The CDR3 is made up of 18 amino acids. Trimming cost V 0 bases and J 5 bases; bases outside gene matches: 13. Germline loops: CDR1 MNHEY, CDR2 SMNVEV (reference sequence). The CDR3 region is CASSLSRSWLAADNEQFF. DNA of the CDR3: TGTGCCAGCAGTTTATCGCGGAGTTGGCTAGCGGCCGACAATGAGCAGTTCTTC.

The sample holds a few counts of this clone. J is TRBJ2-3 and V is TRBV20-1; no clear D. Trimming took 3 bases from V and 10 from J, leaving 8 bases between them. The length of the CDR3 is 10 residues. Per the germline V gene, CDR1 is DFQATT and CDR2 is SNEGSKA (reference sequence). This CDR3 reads CSASRSSQYF. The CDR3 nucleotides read TGCAGTGCTAGCCGGAGTTCGCAGTATTTT.

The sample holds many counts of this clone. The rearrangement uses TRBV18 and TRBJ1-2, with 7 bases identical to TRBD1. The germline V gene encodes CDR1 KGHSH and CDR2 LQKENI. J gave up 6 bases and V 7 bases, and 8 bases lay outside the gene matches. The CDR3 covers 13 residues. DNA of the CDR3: TGTGCCAGCTTGGGCCCGACAGGGAATGGCTACACCTTC. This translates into CASLGPTGNGYTF.

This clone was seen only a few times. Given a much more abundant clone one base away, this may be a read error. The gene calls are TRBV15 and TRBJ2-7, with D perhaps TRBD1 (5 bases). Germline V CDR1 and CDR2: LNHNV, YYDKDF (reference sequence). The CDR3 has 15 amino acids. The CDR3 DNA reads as TGTGCCAACAGCAGAGATCAGGGTTTGGGGTACGAGCGGTACTTC. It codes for CANSRDQGLGYERYF.

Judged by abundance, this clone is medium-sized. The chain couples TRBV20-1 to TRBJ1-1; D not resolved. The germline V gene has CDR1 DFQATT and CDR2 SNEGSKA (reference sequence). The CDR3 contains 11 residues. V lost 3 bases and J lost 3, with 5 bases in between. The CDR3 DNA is TGCAGTGCTAGCGGCGACACTGAAGCTTTCTTT. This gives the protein CSASGDTEAFF.

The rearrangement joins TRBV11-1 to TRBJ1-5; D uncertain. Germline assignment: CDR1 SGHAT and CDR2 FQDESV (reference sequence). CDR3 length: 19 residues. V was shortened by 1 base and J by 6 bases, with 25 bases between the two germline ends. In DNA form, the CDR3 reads TGTGCCAGCAGCTTAGACCGCCGGGAGGTATGGTGGGATAGTCAGCCCCAGCATTTT. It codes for CASSLDRREVWWDSQPQHF.

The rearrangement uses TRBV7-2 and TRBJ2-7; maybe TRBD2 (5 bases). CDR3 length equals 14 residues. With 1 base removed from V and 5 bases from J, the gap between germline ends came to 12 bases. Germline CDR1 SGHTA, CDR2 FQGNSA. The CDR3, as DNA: TGTGCCAGCAGCTTAGGCCCGGGGTCGGACGAGCAGTACTTC. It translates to CASSLGPGSDEQYF.

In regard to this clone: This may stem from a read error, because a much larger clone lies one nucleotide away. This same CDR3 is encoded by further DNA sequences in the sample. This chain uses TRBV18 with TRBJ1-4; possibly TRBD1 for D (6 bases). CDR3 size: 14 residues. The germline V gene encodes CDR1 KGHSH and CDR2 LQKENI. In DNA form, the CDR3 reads TGTGCCAGTTCACCATCCGACAGGAGCGGAAAACTGCTTTTT. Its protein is CASSPSDRSGKLLF.

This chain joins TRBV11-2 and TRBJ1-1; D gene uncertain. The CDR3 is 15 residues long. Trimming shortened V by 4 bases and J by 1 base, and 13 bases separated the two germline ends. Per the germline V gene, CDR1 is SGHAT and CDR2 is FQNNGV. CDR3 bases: TGTGCCAGCAGCTCATCATCGGGTTGGAACACTGAAGCTTTCTTT. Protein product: CASSSSSGWNTEAFF. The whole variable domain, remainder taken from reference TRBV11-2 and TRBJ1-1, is EAGVAQSPRYKIIEKRQSVAFWCNPISGHATLYWYQQILGQGPKLLIQFQNNGVVDDSQLPKDRFSAERLKGVDSTLKIQPAKLEDSAVYLCASSSSSGWNTEAFFGQGTRLTVV.

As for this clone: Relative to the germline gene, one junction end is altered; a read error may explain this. CDR3 sequence: CASSSVTRRRYF. The DNA of the CDR3 is TGCGCCAGCAGCTCGGTCACTAGGCGGCGGTACTTC. The chain employs TRBV3-1 and TRBJ2-7; tentatively, D is TRBD2 (5 bases). Germline V lookup: CDR1 LGHDT, CDR2 YNNKEL (reference sequence). The CDR3 has 12 residues.

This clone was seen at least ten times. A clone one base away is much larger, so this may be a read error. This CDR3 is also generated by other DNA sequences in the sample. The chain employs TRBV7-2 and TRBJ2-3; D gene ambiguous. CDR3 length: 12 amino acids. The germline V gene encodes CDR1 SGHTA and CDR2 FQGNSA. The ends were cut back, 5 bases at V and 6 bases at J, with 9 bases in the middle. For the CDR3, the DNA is TGTGCCAGCAGCCTAGATTGGGATACGCAGTATTTT. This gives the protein CASSLDWDTQYF.

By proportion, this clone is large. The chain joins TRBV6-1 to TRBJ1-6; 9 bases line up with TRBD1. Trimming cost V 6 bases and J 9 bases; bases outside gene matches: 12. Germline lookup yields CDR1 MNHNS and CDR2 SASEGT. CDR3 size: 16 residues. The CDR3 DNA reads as TGTGCCAGCAGACGCAAGGGACAGGGTATCAGTTCACCCCTCCACTTT. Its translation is CASRRKGQGISSPLHF.